This T cell receptor beta chain appears in the sequencing data of a study of T-cell reconstitution after alpha-beta-depleted transplantation in children. This sample's TCRbeta library carried unique molecular identifier barcodes. TCRdb ran MiXCR on the PCR reads and lists one entry per CDR3 protein. The sample contains approximately 400,000 distinct CDR3 sequences, approximately 11% of which appear only once. The V end was cut by 1 base, the J end by 3 bases, with 7 bases between. Germline V gene lookup returns CDR1 SGHTA and CDR2 FQGNSA. The length of the CDR3 is 14 residues. The chain couples TRBV7-2 to TRBJ1-5; possible D gene TRBD1, 5 bases. Sequencing was performed on PBMCs from the stem cell graft donor, taken from the stem cell graft. The sequence was collected from a human donor who donated a stem cell graft to a child with acute myeloid leukemia. The CDR3 region is CASSLGQNNQPQHF. The CDR3 nucleotides are TGTGCCAGCAGCTTAGGACAGAACAATCAGCCCCAGCATTTT.